This T cell receptor (beta chain) was sequenced in a study of tumor-infiltrating lymphocytes in primary liver carcinoma. About the study: Tumors, staged T1-T3 N0M0, spanned 4.2 to 10 cm. Each sample had roughly 3.65 to 7.13 million productive TCRbeta reads regardless of tissue type. Study-wide results and limits: Tumor top-250-clone fractions significantly exceeded those of blood (p = 0.039).

Germline assignment: CDR1 SGHAT and CDR2 FQDESV (reference sequence). The CDR3 length is 16 residues, termini included. With regard to this clonotype: As yet, its antigen is unknown. The CDR3 does not end in the conserved phenylalanine or tryptophan, so this is likely a read error. The DNA is omitted, as the CDR3 cannot be located on it reliably, and the CDR3 follows TCRdb's listing.

The study co-extracted DNA and RNA from about 19-30 mg of unsorted bulk tissue. Resection treated the patients' primary liver carcinoma. Production of TCR beta cDNA used roughly 500 ng total RNA together with a constant-region primer. Researchers made the TCR beta libraries by running three nested multiplex PCR rounds with slightly modified ARM-PCR. Primers for the first two PCR rounds were TRBV1-TRBV30 forward primers and a C-beta reverse primer (around 10 cycles per round). From the multiplex PCR reads, TCRdb called clonotypes with MiXCR, one entry per CDR3 protein. In the table there are 90,000 to 150,000 distinct CDR3 sequences, approximately 68% of which are singletons.

The origin of this receptor is a woman in her sixties with primary liver carcinoma and hepatitis B virus infection. Sequences were obtained from tumor-adjacent normal liver tissue. The V call is TRBV11-1, the J call TRBJ2-1; the D segment call TRBD1 is taken from the table without a DNA check. The CDR3 is CASSPGGWGTYNEKFL.